This TCR beta chain was observed in a study of cytomegalovirus exposure and HLA in healthy donors. At the level of the study: Earlier sequencing of about 179 million T cells yielded 100 million to 120 million unique TCR beta sequences. The early release's HLA-typed donors yielded tens of millions of unique TCRs.

PCR primers comprised 60 Vbeta and 13 Jbeta primers. Original methodology: Counted up in a later analysis, unique TCR beta chains came to approximately 77 million, with roughly 11 million shared. TCRdb's copy holds only in-frame clones and misses some; the assay was immunoSEQ multiplex PCR. V and J calls and clone size are copied from that table; D and trimming were computed from the DNA. Of 150,000 to 200,000 clones in the sample, roughly 80% are singletons; the top ten hold roughly 12%. V lost 5 bases, J lost 0 bases, and 12 bases lay in between. The germline CDR1 and CDR2 sequences are SGDLS and YYNGEE. This CDR3 region has 14 residues.

The clonotype originates from a man aged 18 to 30 in good health and CMV-seropositive. The chain links TRBV9 to TRBJ2-7, with a possible D match to TRBD1 (5 bases). Sequencing was performed on PBMCs. The CDR3 spells CASSHDRGSYEQYF. CDR3 bases: TGTGCCAGCAGTCATGACAGAGGCTCCTACGAGCAGTACTTC. The full variable domain, completed using reference TRBV9 and TRBJ2-7, is DSGVTQTPKHLITATGQRVTLRCSPRSGDLSVYWYQQSLDQGLQFLIQYYNGEERAKGNILERFSAQQFPDLHSELNLSSLELGDSALYFCASSHDRGSYEQYFGPGTRLTVT.